Below, 2 T cell receptor beta chains from the same sample are listed, as sequenced in a study of cytotoxic CD8 clonotypes in ibrutinib-treated CLL. Using immunoSEQ multiplex PCR, the repertoire was profiled, and TCRdb retains in-frame clones only, with some absent. The sample carries 100,000 to 150,000 clones, around 85% recorded once. The source was PBMCs, collected after 24 months of ibrutinib treatment. The receptors come from a human donor with chronic lymphocytic leukemia.

This chain connects TRBV6-5 to TRBJ1-4; TRBD1 matches 8 bases. V lost 8 bases, J lost 8 bases, and 7 bases stayed unmatched. The CDR3 has 13 residues. Germline V gives CDR1 MNHEY, CDR2 SVGAGI. The CDR3 DNA reads TGTGCCAGCTCCAGGGGGCTATCGGAAAAACTGTTTTTT. It translates to CASSRGLSEKLFF.

This chain connects TRBV7-9 to TRBJ1-5; no firm D call. Germline CDR1 is SEHNR and CDR2 is FQNEAQ (reference sequence). This CDR3 has 14 amino acids. V was cut by 5 bases and J by 9 bases, with 17 bases left in between. Here the CDR3 reads CASSLTTQLLPQHF. The CDR3 DNA sequence: TGTGCCAGCAGCCTTACGACACAATTGCTGCCCCAGCATTTT.